The rows below give T cell receptor beta chains drawn from one sample of a study of shared clonotypes between healthy human individuals. Data came from immunoSEQ multiplex PCR; TCRdb stores just in-frame clones and leaves some out. The sample lists hundreds of thousands of clones, over 95% seen once, with 0.11% in the top ten. The sample consisted of naive CD8+ T cells sorted from blood. These receptors came from a woman aged 25 to 39 in good health. Both conserved end residues are part of each CDR3. D genes are given only for firm matches. Clone size, where shown, is once, few, many, or a class for clones that have expanded.

v_gene	abundance	len	d_gene	j_gene	CDR3nt	CDR3aa
TRBV28	-	15	-	TRBJ1-5	TGTGCCAGCAGTTCGGGACTCTTTAGCAATCAGCCCCAGCATTTT	CASSSGLFSNQPQHF
TRBV28	-	13	-	TRBJ2-7	TGTGCCAGCAGTTTGGGACTCCTACTCGAGCAGTACTTC	CASSLGLLLEQYF
TRBV6-5	-	14	-	TRBJ1-5	TGTGCCAGCAGTGATAGAGCAAACAATCAGCCCCAGCATTTT	CASSDRANNQPQHF
TRBV19	-	17	TRBD2	TRBJ2-7	TGTGCCAGTAGTATTGGACTAGCGGGATCCCGCTCCTACGAGCAGTACTTC	CASSIGLAGSRSYEQYF
TRBV4-1	-	14	-	TRBJ2-7	TGCGCCAGCAGCCAAGATGGGGGAGCCTACGAGCAGTACTTC	CASSQDGGAYEQYF
TRBV27	-	14	TRBD1	TRBJ2-7	TGTGCCAGCAGTTTCGGACAGGGGGCTTTCGAGCAGTACTTC	CASSFGQGAFEQYF
TRBV6-1	few	13	-	TRBJ1-2	TGTGCCAGCCAGGCCCGGGGCTTACACGGCTACACCTTC	CASQARGLHGYTF
TRBV5-3	-	17	TRBD1	TRBJ1-5	TGTGCCAGAAGCCCGGACAGGGTGGTGGGTAGCAATCAGCCCCAGCATTTT	CARSPDRVVGSNQPQHF
TRBV27	-	16	TRBD2	TRBJ2-7	TGTGCCAGCAGTCCTCCGGGACTAGCCCTATTAGAGGAGCAGTACTTC	CASSPPGLALLEEQYF
TRBV29-1	-	15	-	TRBJ2-7	TGCAGCGTTTATGAGTTTGGGGACACCTCCTACGAGCAGTACTTC	CSVYEFGDTSYEQYF
TRBV27	-	16	TRBD1	TRBJ2-1	TGTGCCAGCAGTTACCTCCTTGGACAGGGGGCCAGTGAGCAGTTCTTC	CASSYLLGQGASEQFF
TRBV7-9	-	17	-	TRBJ1-4	TGTGCCAGCAGCCAATATTTTGGGCCGAGTGCTAATGAAAAACTGTTTTTT	CASSQYFGPSANEKLFF
TRBV10-2	-	13	-	TRBJ2-4	TGCGCCAGCAGTGAGGGGGCTGGACACATTCAGTACTTC	CASSEGAGHIQYF
TRBV28	once	11	-	TRBJ2-1	TGTGCCAGCAGTGCAAACGATGAGCAGTTCTTC	CASSANDEQFF
TRBV5-4	-	13	-	TRBJ2-7	TGTGCCAGCAGCAACACAGGTTTCTACGAGCAGTACTTC	CASSNTGFYEQYF
TRBV7-9	-	15	TRBD1	TRBJ2-7	TGTGCCAGCAGCCATCCGGGACAGGGGCTATACGAGCAGTACTTC	CASSHPGQGLYEQYF
TRBV27	-	15	TRBD1	TRBJ2-6	TGTGCCAGCAGTTCGGGGACAGCTGGGGCCAACGTCCTGACTTTC	CASSSGTAGANVLTF
TRBV5-4	-	12	-	TRBJ2-3	TGTGCCAGCAGTGAGGGCACAGATACGCAGTATTTT	CASSEGTDTQYF
TRBV7-8	-	16	-	TRBJ2-7	TGTGCCAGCAGCCGACCACAACGGACAGCCTCCTACGAGCAGTACTTC	CASSRPQRTASYEQYF
TRBV12-5	-	14	-	TRBJ1-2	TGTGCTAGTGGTCCGGGCCCAGGCCTCTATGGCTACACCTTC	CASGPGPGLYGYTF
TRBV6-5	once	15	TRBD2	TRBJ2-2	TGTGCCAGCAGTTTACTAGCGGGAGGTATCGGGGAGCTGTTTTTT	CASSLLAGGIGELFF
TRBV9	-	17	TRBD1	TRBJ1-1	TGTGCCAGCAGCCTCGAGGGGGCAACAGGGCCCAACACTGAAGCTTTCTTT	CASSLEGATGPNTEAFF
TRBV27	-	13	TRBD1	TRBJ2-7	TGTGCCAGCAGTGACGGGACAGTTTACGAGCAGTACTTC	CASSDGTVYEQYF
TRBV29-1	-	14	-	TRBJ2-2	TGCAGCGCCTCCGGGACGGAGAACACCGGGGAGCTGTTTTTT	CSASGTENTGELFF
TRBV19	-	18	-	TRBJ2-7	TGTGCCAGTACTTCCGGGGGAGAACTCTCCGCCGACCGTTACGAGCAGTACTTC	CASTSGGELSADRYEQYF
TRBV27	-	12	-	TRBJ1-2	TGTGCCAGCAGGGCAGGCTTCTATGGCTACACCTTC	CASRAGFYGYTF
TRBV27	-	13	TRBD1	TRBJ1-2	TGTGCCAGCAGTCCAGGGGGAAACTATGGCTACACCTTC	CASSPGGNYGYTF
TRBV9	few	15	TRBD1	TRBJ2-3	TGTGCCAGCAGCGTACAGGGGGCGGGAACAGATACGCAGTATTTT	CASSVQGAGTDTQYF
TRBV4-2	-	15	-	TRBJ2-7	TGTGCCAGCAGTAAAGGCACAGGGAGCTCCTACGAGCAGTACTTC	CASSKGTGSSYEQYF
TRBV25-1	-	13	-	TRBJ2-5	TGTGCCAGCAGTTCTACAGGGTGGCGGACCCAGTACTTC	CASSSTGWRTQYF
TRBV28	-	13	-	TRBJ2-7	TGTGCCAGCAGCCAGGACCGGGTCTACGAGCAGTACTTC	CASSQDRVYEQYF
TRBV14	-	15	-	TRBJ2-1	TGTGCCAGCAGCCAAGATTGGGGGGCCTACAATGAGCAGTTCTTC	CASSQDWGAYNEQFF
TRBV18	-	15	TRBD2	TRBJ2-7	TGTGCCAGCTCACCACGGACTAGCGGGAGCAACGAGCAGTACTTC	CASSPRTSGSNEQYF
TRBV19	-	14	-	TRBJ2-1	TGTGCCAGTAGTATTAGCCAAACACCGGTTGAGCAGTTCTTC	CASSISQTPVEQFF
TRBV11-2	-	13	-	TRBJ2-7	TGTGCCAGCAGCCCCGCCTCGGACTACGAGCAGTACTTC	CASSPASDYEQYF
TRBV30	-	11	-	TRBJ1-4	TGTGCCTGGAGCGAAGGGGGGGGACGGACTTTT	CAWSEGGGRTF
TRBV4-1	-	15	TRBD1	TRBJ1-1	TGCGCCAGCAGCCTCCGACAGGGGGTGAACACTGAAGCTTTCTTT	CASSLRQGVNTEAFF
TRBV12-5	-	14	TRBD1	TRBJ2-7	TGTGCTAGTGCCCTACAGGGGAGCTCCTACGAGCAGTACTTC	CASALQGSSYEQYF